A selection of T cell receptor beta chains follows, all from one sample in a study of blood T cell repertoires in COVID-19. This table comes from immunoSEQ multiplex PCR, and its TCRdb copy is limited to in-frame clones, with some not included. The sample lists around 90,000 clones; roughly 92% were seen once. Sequenced sample: peripheral blood. These receptors all stem from a woman aged 60-75 years with active COVID-19. Each CDR3 is given with its conserved first and last residue. D genes are given only for firm matches. Size tells how often a clone was seen (once, few, many) or the class of an expanded clone, and some rows leave it out.

size	V	D	J	DNA	CDR3
NA	TRBV12-3/TRBV12-4	TRBD1	TRBJ2-7	TGTGCCAGCAGTGGACAGGTTCTTTACGAGCAGTACTTC	CASSGQVLYEQYF
NA	TRBV7-3	NA	TRBJ1-1	TGTGCCAGCAGCCCAGGGTCCGAGGGGGTGCGCGAAGCTTTCTTT	CASSPGSEGVREAFF
NA	TRBV19	NA	TRBJ1-1	TGTGCCAGTAGTATATCCTTGAACACTGAAGCTTTCTTT	CASSISLNTEAFF
NA	TRBV10-3	NA	TRBJ2-3	TGTGCCATCAGTCGCGGGGATGGATTCACAGATACGCAGTATTTT	CAISRGDGFTDTQYF
NA	TRBV27	NA	TRBJ2-5	TGTGCCAGCAGACAGGGTTTAGAGACCCAGTACTTC	CASRQGLETQYF
NA	TRBV27	NA	TRBJ2-1	TGTGCCAGCAGTTTATGGGGGGAGTACTACAATGAGCAGTTCTTC	CASSLWGEYYNEQFF
NA	TRBV6-5	NA	TRBJ2-7	TGTGCCAGCAGTTACAGACGGGACTACGAGCAGTACTTC	CASSYRRDYEQYF
NA	TRBV10-2	TRBD2	TRBJ2-3	TGCGCCAGCAGCCGAGGTCTAGCGGGAGTAGGAGATACGCAGTATTTT	CASSRGLAGVGDTQYF
once	TRBV29-1	TRBD1	TRBJ2-4	TGCAGCGCTCGACAGGGGGCGGCCAAAAACATTCAGTACTTC	CSARQGAAKNIQYF
NA	TRBV5-5	TRBD1	TRBJ1-6	TGTGCCAGCAGCTCCTCCGACAGGGGGCTGGACTTT	CASSSSDRGLDF
NA	TRBV5-4	NA	TRBJ2-3	TGTGCCAGCAGCTACGGGGACACTGGCCCAGATACGCAGTATTTT	CASSYGDTGPDTQYF
NA	TRBV4-1	NA	TRBJ1-1	TGCGCCAGCAGCCCGACGACAGGAAGGAACACTGAAGCTTTCTTT	CASSPTTGRNTEAFF
NA	TRBV29-1	TRBD1	TRBJ2-5	TGCAGCGTGGAACAGGGGAGCGAGACCCAGTACTTC	CSVEQGSETQYF
NA	TRBV9	NA	TRBJ2-1	TGTGCCAGCAGCGTCCAATTTGCGGACTCCTACAATGAGCAGTTCTTC	CASSVQFADSYNEQFF
NA	TRBV7-3	NA	TRBJ1-1	TGTGCCAGCAGCTTGCAGGGGAACACTGAAGCTTTCTTT	CASSLQGNTEAFF
NA	TRBV24-1	TRBD1	TRBJ2-2	TGTGCCACAGGGACAGACTTTAACACCGGGGAGCTGTTTTTT	CATGTDFNTGELFF
NA	TRBV11-2	NA	TRBJ1-5	TGTGCCAGCAGCACGGACACTATGCAGCCCCAGCATTTT	CASSTDTMQPQHF
NA	TRBV3-1/TRBV3-2	NA	TRBJ1-1	TGTGCCAGCAGCGGGCAGGTGAACACTGAAGCTTTCTTT	CASSGQVNTEAFF
NA	TRBV2	TRBD1	TRBJ2-1	TGTGCCAGCAAAGAACAGGGGGCCGTCGGTGAGCAGTTCTTC	CASKEQGAVGEQFF
NA	TRBV3-1/TRBV3-2	NA	TRBJ1-1	TGTGCCAGCAGCTCGCCGGACAGATCCACTGAAGCTTTCTTT	CASSSPDRSTEAFF
NA	TRBV19	NA	TRBJ2-1	TGTGCCAGTACTCCAGACAGGAGCTCCTACAATGAGCAGTTCTTC	CASTPDRSSYNEQFF
NA	TRBV2	TRBD2	TRBJ2-2	TGTGCCAGCAGGCCTAGCGGGAGGGGCGGGGAGCTGTTTTTT	CASRPSGRGGELFF
NA	TRBV2	TRBD2	TRBJ2-4	TGTGCCAGCAGTGACCGGCTAGCGGGAGTTGCGGCCAAAAACATTCAGTACTTC	CASSDRLAGVAAKNIQYF
NA	TRBV27	TRBD1	TRBJ2-6	TGTGCCAGCAGTTTAGAGGGGGACAGTCCCTCTGGGGCCAACGTCCTGACTTTC	CASSLEGDSPSGANVLTF
NA	TRBV7-8	TRBD2	TRBJ2-7	TGTGCCAGCAGCCCCCCTCGAGGGAGGGCCGAAGAGCAGTACTTC	CASSPPRGRAEEQYF
once	TRBV15	TRBD1	TRBJ1-3	TGTGCCACCAGCAGAGCGGGACAGGGGATTGGAAACACCATATATTTT	CATSRAGQGIGNTIYF
NA	TRBV5-4	NA	TRBJ1-2	TGTGCCAGCAGCCTCCGGGACATCTATGGCTACACCTTC	CASSLRDIYGYTF
once	TRBV5-6	TRBD1	TRBJ2-5	TGTGCCAGCAGCACTGGACAGGCCTGGGAGACCCAGTACTTC	CASSTGQAWETQYF
NA	TRBV29-1	NA	TRBJ2-5	TGCAGCGTTGTTTCCTTAGCGAGCCAAGAGACCCAGTACTTC	CSVVSLASQETQYF
NA	TRBV19	TRBD2	TRBJ2-1	TGTGCCAGTAGTACACGGGAGGCTAGCGGGAGGCCAAGCTCCTACAATGAGCAGTTCTTC	CASSTREASGRPSSYNEQFF
NA	TRBV28	TRBD2	TRBJ2-3	TGTGCCAGCAGTTTGGGCGGGGGGGTCACCACAGATACGCAGTATTTT	CASSLGGGVTTDTQYF
NA	TRBV18	NA	TRBJ2-3	TGTGCCAGCTCACCGAGCCAGGGCGCTCTCACAGATACGCAGTATTTT	CASSPSQGALTDTQYF
NA	TRBV7-2	NA	TRBJ2-1	TGTGCCAGCAGCCCCGGGCTAGCTATTTACAATGAGCAGTTCTTC	CASSPGLAIYNEQFF
NA	TRBV6-2/TRBV6-3	NA	TRBJ1-5	TGTGCCAGCAGTCCCGGAGGTGTACCCCAGCATTTT	CASSPGGVPQHF
NA	TRBV7-2	NA	TRBJ1-2	TGTGCCAGCAGCTTATTACAAGGGGTTGGAGGGTCCGGCTACACCTTC	CASSLLQGVGGSGYTF
NA	TRBV7-3	NA	TRBJ2-1	TGTGCCAGCAGCCCAGGGCCAATTACTGCCAATGAGCAGTTCTTC	CASSPGPITANEQFF
NA	TRBV5-4	TRBD2	TRBJ2-1	TGTGCCAGCAGCTTGTCGTGGAGTGCGGGAGGCTACAATGAGCAGTTCTTC	CASSLSWSAGGYNEQFF